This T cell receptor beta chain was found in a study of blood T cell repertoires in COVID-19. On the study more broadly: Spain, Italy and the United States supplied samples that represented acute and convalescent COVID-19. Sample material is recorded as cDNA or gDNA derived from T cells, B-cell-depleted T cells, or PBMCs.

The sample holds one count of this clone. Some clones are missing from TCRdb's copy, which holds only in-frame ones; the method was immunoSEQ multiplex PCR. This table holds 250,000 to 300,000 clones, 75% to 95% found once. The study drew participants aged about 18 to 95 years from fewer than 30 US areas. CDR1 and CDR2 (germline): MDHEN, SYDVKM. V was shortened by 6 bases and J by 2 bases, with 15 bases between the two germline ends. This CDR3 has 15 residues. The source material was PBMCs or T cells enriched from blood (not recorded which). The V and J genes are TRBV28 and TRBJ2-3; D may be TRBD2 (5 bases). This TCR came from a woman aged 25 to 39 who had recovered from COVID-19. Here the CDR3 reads CASSLGSGYTDTQYF. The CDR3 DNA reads TGTGCCAGCAGCCTAGGCTCGGGATACACAGATACGCAGTATTTT.